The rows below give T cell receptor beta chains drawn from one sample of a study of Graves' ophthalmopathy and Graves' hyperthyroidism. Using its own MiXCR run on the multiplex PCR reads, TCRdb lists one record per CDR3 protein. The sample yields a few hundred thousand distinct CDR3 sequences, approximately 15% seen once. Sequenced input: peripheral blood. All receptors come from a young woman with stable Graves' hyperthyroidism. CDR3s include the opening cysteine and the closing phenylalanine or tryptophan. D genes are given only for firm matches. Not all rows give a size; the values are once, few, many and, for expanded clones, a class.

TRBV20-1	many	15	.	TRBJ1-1	CSARDRGVGGTEAFF	TGCAGTGCTAGAGATCGCGGGGTTGGTGGCACTGAAGCTTTCTTT
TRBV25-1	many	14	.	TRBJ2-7	CASSEGGRIYEQYF	TGTGCCAGCAGTGAGGGGGGACGGATCTACGAGCAGTACTTC
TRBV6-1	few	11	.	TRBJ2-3	CASGTATTQYF	TGTGCCAGCGGTACGGCCACTACGCAGTATTTT
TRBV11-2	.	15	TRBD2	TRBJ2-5	CASSLTGGPGKTQYF	TGTGCCAGCAGCTTGACGGGGGGGCCGGGAAAGACCCAGTACTTC
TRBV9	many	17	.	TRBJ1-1	CASSPRQAGTHRPEAFF	TGTGCCAGCAGCCCCCGACAGGCCGGAACGCACCGTCCTGAAGCTTTCTTT
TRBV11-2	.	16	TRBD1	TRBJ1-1	CASSPGGRGLNTEAFF	TGTGCCAGCAGCCCCGGGGGCAGGGGGTTGAACACTGAAGCTTTCTTT
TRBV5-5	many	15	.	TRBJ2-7	CASSLEGTLGAEQYF	TGTGCCAGCAGCTTGGAGGGGACCCTCGGGGCGGAGCAGTACTTC
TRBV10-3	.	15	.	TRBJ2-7	CAISGSGDQSHEQYF	TGTGCCATCAGCGGGTCAGGGGACCAGAGCCACGAGCAGTACTTC
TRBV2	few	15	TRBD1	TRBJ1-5	CASSNQGAGNQPQHF	TGTGCCAGCTCAAACCAGGGGGCTGGCAATCAGCCCCAGCATTTT
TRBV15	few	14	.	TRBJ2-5	CATSRGQGTETQYF	TGTGCCACCAGCAGAGGTCAGGGCACGGAGACCCAGTACTTC
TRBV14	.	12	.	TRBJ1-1	CASSQDEGEAFF	TGTGCCAGCAGCCAAGACGAGGGTGAAGCTTTCTTT
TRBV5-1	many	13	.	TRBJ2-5	CASSFPPKETQYF	TGCGCCAGCAGCTTTCCGCCCAAAGAGACCCAGTACTTC
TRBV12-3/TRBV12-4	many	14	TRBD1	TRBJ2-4	CASSVQGGKNIQYF	TGTGCCAGCAGTGTACAGGGGGGCAAAAACATTCAGTACTTC
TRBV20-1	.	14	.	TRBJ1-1	CSAGPPGHNTEAFF	TGCAGTGCAGGCCCCCCCGGCCACAACACTGAAGCTTTCTTT
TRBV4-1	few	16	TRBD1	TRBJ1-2	CASSQEPGTAYYGYTF	TGCGCCAGCAGCCAAGAACCCGGGACAGCGTACTATGGCTACACCTTC
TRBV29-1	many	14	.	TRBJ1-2	CSVFDGRRNYGYTF	TGCAGCGTCTTTGACGGCCGACGTAACTATGGCTACACCTTC
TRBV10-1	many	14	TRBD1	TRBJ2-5	CASSRTGEEETQYF	TGCGCCAGCAGTAGGACAGGGGAAGAAGAGACCCAGTACTTC
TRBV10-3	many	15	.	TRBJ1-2	CAISLRTEGSYGYTF	TGTGCCATCAGTCTTAGGACAGAGGGAAGCTATGGCTACACCTTC
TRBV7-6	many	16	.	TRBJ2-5	CASSTGQGGLEETQYF	TGTGCCAGCAGCACCGGACAGGGTGGACTAGAAGAGACCCAGTACTTC
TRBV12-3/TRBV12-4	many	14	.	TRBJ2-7	CASRPLSPSYEQYF	TGTGCCAGCCGCCCTCTTAGTCCCTCCTACGAGCAGTACTTC
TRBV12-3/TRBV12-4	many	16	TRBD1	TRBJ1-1	CASSLRDSEPYTEAFF	TGTGCCAGCAGCTTAAGGGACAGTGAGCCTTACACTGAAGCTTTCTTT
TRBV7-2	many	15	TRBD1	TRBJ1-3	CASGDRGLSGNTIYF	TGTGCCAGCGGGGACAGGGGGCTTTCTGGAAACACCATATATTTT
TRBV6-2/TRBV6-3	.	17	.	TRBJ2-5	CASSYSTTRALGATQYF	TGTGCCAGCAGTTACTCGACGACCAGGGCCCTCGGTGCGACCCAGTACTTC
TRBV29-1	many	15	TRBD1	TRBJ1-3	CSVEASRGSRYTIYF	TGCAGCGTTGAAGCAAGCAGGGGGAGCAGGTACACCATATATTTT
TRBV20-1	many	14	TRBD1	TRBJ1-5	CSARAGRGHRPQHF	TGCAGTGCTAGAGCCGGCAGGGGGCATCGGCCCCAGCATTTT
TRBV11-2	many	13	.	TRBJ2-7	CASSLGTVGEQYF	TGTGCCAGCAGCTTAGGGACGGTGGGGGAGCAGTACTTC
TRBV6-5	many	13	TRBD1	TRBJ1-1	CASSWDRGTEAFF	TGTGCCAGCAGTTGGGACAGGGGCACTGAAGCTTTCTTT
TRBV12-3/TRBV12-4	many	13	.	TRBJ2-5	CASRLKPKETQYF	TGTGCCAGCAGGCTGAAGCCAAAGGAGACCCAGTACTTC
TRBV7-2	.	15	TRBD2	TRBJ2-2	CASSLGTSATGELFF	TGTGCCAGCAGCTTAGGGACTAGCGCCACCGGGGAGCTGTTTTTT
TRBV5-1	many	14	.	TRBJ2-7	CASSLGLLAYEQYF	TGCGCCAGCAGCTTGGGGCTGTTGGCCTACGAGCAGTACTTC
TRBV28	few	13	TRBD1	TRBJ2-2	CASRDRGSGELFF	TGTGCCAGCCGAGACAGGGGTAGCGGGGAGCTGTTTTTT
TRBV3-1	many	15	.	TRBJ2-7	CASSRRGEDSYEQYF	TGTGCCAGCAGCCGACGGGGAGAGGACTCCTACGAGCAGTACTTC
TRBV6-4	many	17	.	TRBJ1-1	CASSTELSGGMNTEAFF	TGTGCCAGCAGTACCGAACTTTCGGGCGGGATGAACACTGAAGCTTTCTTT
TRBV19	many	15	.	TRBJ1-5	CASTKGWASNQPQHF	TGTGCCAGTACTAAAGGGTGGGCTAGCAATCAGCCCCAGCATTTT
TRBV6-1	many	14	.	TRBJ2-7	CASSEGQDPYEQYF	TGTGCCAGCAGTGAAGGACAGGACCCTTACGAGCAGTACTTC
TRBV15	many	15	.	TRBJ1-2	CATSRGQGINYGYTF	TGTGCCACCAGCAGAGGTCAGGGGATTAACTATGGCTACACCTTC
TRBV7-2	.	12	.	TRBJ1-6	CASSSSGAPLHF	TGTGCCAGCAGTTCCTCAGGGGCCCCCCTCCACTTT
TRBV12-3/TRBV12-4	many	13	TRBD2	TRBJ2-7	CASSLAESYEQYF	TGTGCCAGCAGCCTAGCGGAGTCCTACGAGCAGTACTTC
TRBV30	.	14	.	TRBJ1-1	CAWLATGWNTEAFF	TGTGCCTGGCTTGCCACGGGCTGGAACACTGAAGCTTTCTTT
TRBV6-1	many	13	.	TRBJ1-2	CASRGSFFYGYTF	TGTGCCAGCAGGGGCAGTTTTTTCTATGGCTACACCTTC
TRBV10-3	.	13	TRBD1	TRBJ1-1	CAIGQGENTEAFF	TGTGCCATTGGACAGGGTGAGAACACTGAAGCTTTCTTT
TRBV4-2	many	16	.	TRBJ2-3	CASSLKSRPSTDTQYF	TGTGCCAGCAGCCTAAAATCCAGGCCTAGCACAGATACGCAGTATTTT
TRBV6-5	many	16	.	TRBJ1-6	CASSYSTVPGNSPLHF	TGTGCCAGCAGTTACTCGACGGTGCCGGGGAATTCACCCCTCCACTTT